The present entry profiles one T cell receptor (beta chain) with its context. The data were obtained in a study of shared clonotypes between healthy human individuals. Methods used by the authors: Junction-only immunoSEQ sequences carried no quality scores, so filtering differed. Profiling relied on immunoSEQ multiplex PCR, and the TCRdb table lists in-frame clones only, not all of them. The DNA was the basis for D and trimming; V, J and clone size are from that table. The table includes 190,000 or so clones, about 66% detected once. The CDR3 length is 16 residues. Germline trimming cut 3 bases from V and 2 bases from J; bases unmatched to any gene: 6. Germline CDR1 and CDR2: MDHEN and SYDVKM.

The source material was memory CD4+ T cells sorted from blood. Described subset: CD45RA-negative fraction. The TCR originated in a man aged 25-45 years in good health. This sequence joins TRBV28 and TRBJ1-2, with TRBD1 identical over 10 bases. CDR3: CASSFQRTGGNYGYTF. CDR3 DNA: TGTGCCAGCAGTTTCCAAAGGACAGGGGGGAACTATGGCTACACCTTC.